This T cell receptor (beta chain) was observed in a study of blood T cell repertoires in COVID-19. On the study more broadly: Samples representing acute and convalescent COVID-19 were sourced from the United States, Italy and Spain. The cDNA or gDNA used as material had been derived from T cells, B-cell-depleted T cells, or PBMCs.

The data were produced by immunoSEQ multiplex PCR, yet TCRdb's version contains in-frame clones alone and is incomplete. The data show a few hundred thousand clones, 84% seen once. CDR3 length: 14 amino acids. The V end lost 4 bases, the J end lost 1 base, and 10 bases lay between the germline ends. CDR1 and CDR2 from the germline V gene are KGHSH and LQKENI. This clone was seen once. What was sequenced was peripheral blood. J is TRBJ1-1 and V is TRBV18; D gene ambiguous. The sequence derives from a human donor in a cohort sampled during active COVID-19. In DNA form, the CDR3 reads TGTGCCAGCTCACAGACAACCTCGAACACTGAAGCTTTCTTT. It yields the protein CASSQTTSNTEAFF. Together with reference TRBV18 and TRBJ1-1, the CDR3 gives the full variable domain: NAGVMQNPRHLVRRRGQEARLRCSPMKGHSHVYWYRQLPEEGLKFMVYLQKENIIDESGMPKERFSAEFPKEGPSILRIQQVVRGDSAAYFCASSQTTSNTEAFFGQGTRLTVV.